What follows are 25 T cell receptor beta chains derived from one specimen sequenced in a study of T cell responses to AZD1222 COVID-19 vaccine. Clones were read by immunoSEQ multiplex PCR, and TCRdb kept only the in-frame ones, dropping some. Here the sample spans more than 150,000 clones, about nine tenths being singletons. The sample was peripheral blood, taken on day 0 of MenACWY control vaccination. These receptors came from an adult in good health.

V and J are TRBV11-3 and TRBJ2-1; the D gene is possibly TRBD2 (5 bases). From germline, CDR1 is SGHNT and CDR2 YENEEA. V lost 5 bases, J lost 0 bases, and 11 bases lay in between. This CDR3 contains 15 residues. In DNA form, the CDR3 reads TGTGCCAGCAGCCGGCGGGCGGACTCCTACAATGAGCAGTTCTTC. This translates into CASSRRADSYNEQFF.

The gene calls are TRBV9 and TRBJ1-3; D is ambiguous. The germline V gene has CDR1 SGDLS and CDR2 YYNGEE. V lost 0 bases and J 0 bases, leaving 7 bases between the germline ends. This CDR3 has 15 amino acids. Here the CDR3 reads CASSVEGISGNTIYF. The CDR3, as DNA: TGTGCCAGCAGCGTAGAAGGAATCTCTGGAAACACCATATATTTT.

In its sample, this clone was seen a few times. The chain carries TRBV28 and TRBJ2-2, with 15 bases matching TRBD2. The CDR3 is made up of 17 amino acids. Germline V lookup: CDR1 MDHEN, CDR2 SYDVKM. V lost 5 bases to trimming and J lost 8 bases; unmatched junction nucleotides: 9. CDR3 protein: CASSLGLAGGVPGELFF. CDR3 coding DNA: TGTGCCAGCAGTCTTGGACTAGCGGGAGGGGTCCCGGGGGAGCTGTTTTTT.

This rearrangement joins TRBV6-5 to TRBJ1-5; 7 bases align to TRBD1. The CDR3 extends over 13 amino acids. Trimming at V came to 8 bases and at J to 2 bases, leaving 3 bases not matched to a gene. Per the germline V gene, CDR1 is MNHEY and CDR2 is SVGAGI. The CDR3 sequence is CASQGQGNQPQHF. The CDR3 DNA reads TGTGCCAGCCAAGGACAGGGCAATCAGCCCCAGCATTTT.

The count of this clone is one. The chain employs TRBV19 and TRBJ1-2, with D possibly matching TRBD1 (5 bases). Germline V CDR1 and CDR2: LNHDA, SQIVND (reference sequence). With 5 bases removed from V and 5 bases from J, the gap between germline ends came to 18 bases. CDR3 size: 15 residues. CDR3: CASSLSTGTDYGYTF. Written as DNA, the CDR3 is TGTGCCAGTAGTCTGTCGACCGGGACTGATTATGGCTACACCTTC.

The CDR3 DNA reads TGTGCCAGCAGCTTGGGGGTTATGAACACTGAAGCTTTCTTT. This sequence encodes CASSLGVMNTEAFF. V is TRBV9 and J is TRBJ1-1; the D gene is possibly TRBD1 (5 bases). There are 14 residues in the CDR3. V shed 4 bases and J shed 0 bases, with 10 bases lying between them. Germline V gene lookup returns CDR1 SGDLS and CDR2 YYNGEE.

This chain links TRBV19 with TRBJ1-1, with D hard to call. Looked up from germline, CDR1 is LNHDA and CDR2 is SQIVND (reference sequence). This CDR3 comprises 13 residues. Trimming took 4 bases from V and 1 from J, leaving 7 bases between them. This CDR3 reads CASSTTKNTEAFF. In DNA, the CDR3 is TGTGCCAGTAGTACGACGAAGAACACTGAAGCTTTCTTT. Full variable domain (rest looked up from reference TRBV19 and TRBJ1-1): DGGITQSPKYLFRKEGQNVTLSCEQNLNHDAMYWYRQDPGQGLRLIYYSQIVNDFQKGDIAEGYSVSREKKESFPLTVTSAQKNPTAFYLCASSTTKNTEAFFGQGTRLTVV.

Here the CDR3 reads CTGTANYGYTF. DNA of the CDR3: TGTACCGGGACAGCTAACTATGGCTACACCTTC. This chain joins TRBV2 and TRBJ1-2; 7 positions match TRBD1. This CDR3 spans 11 amino acids. CDR1 is SNHLY and CDR2 is FYNNEI in the germline V gene.

J is TRBJ2-5 and V is TRBV6-5, with 9 bases matching TRBD1. Germline-derived CDR1 and CDR2 are MNHEY and SVGAGI. V dropped 6 bases and J dropped 3; count of bases not matched to a gene: 5. The CDR3 contains 14 residues. CDR3 in amino acids: CASRSTGGKETQYF. In DNA, the CDR3 is TGTGCCAGCAGATCCACAGGGGGCAAAGAGACCCAGTACTTC.

The rearrangement links TRBV3-1 (or the pseudogene TRBV3-2) to TRBJ1-1; D not resolved. V gave up 4 bases and J gave up 0 bases, with 6 bases separating them. The germline CDR1 and CDR2 sequences are LGHDT and YNNKEL (reference sequence). This CDR3 region has 13 residues. This chain's CDR3 is CASSLKMNTEAFF. CDR3 nucleotides: TGTGCCAGCAGCCTTAAGATGAACACTGAAGCTTTCTTT.

The V call is TRBV19, the J call TRBJ2-5; D possibly corresponds to TRBD1 (6 bases). V lost 3 bases and J 1 base, leaving 12 bases between the germline ends. The germline CDR1 and CDR2 sequences are LNHDA and SQIVND (reference sequence). The CDR3 is 15 amino acids. The CDR3 coding sequence is TGTGCCAGTAGTATCCGCGGACAGATCCAAGAGACCCAGTACTTC. Its translation: CASSIRGQIQETQYF.

J is TRBJ2-3 and V is TRBV4-2; D possibly uses TRBD1 or TRBD2 (5 bases each). The length of the CDR3 is 17 residues. V was shortened by 0 bases and J by 4 bases, with 17 bases between the two germline ends. Germline values: CDR1 LGHNA, CDR2 YNFKEQ. The CDR3 DNA reads as TGTGCCAGCAGCCAAGAATCACCGGGGCGGGTGGCAGATACGCAGTATTTT. It is translated as CASSQESPGRVADTQYF.

The V call is TRBV7-8, the J call TRBJ1-6; possibly TRBD1 for D (5 bases). The CDR3 sequence is 18 residues long. Germline values: CDR1 SGHVS, CDR2 FQNEAQ. The V gene lost 1 base and the J gene lost 6 bases, with 19 bases spanning the gap. The CDR3 sequence is CASSLGRIGGFSNSPLHF. The CDR3 DNA reads TGTGCCAGCAGCTTAGGAAGGATTGGGGGGTTCTCTAATTCACCCCTCCACTTT.

The rearrangement joins TRBV30 to TRBJ2-2, with D tentatively TRBD2 (6 bases). Between the trimmed V and J ends, which lost 1 base and 1 base, there was a span of 16 bases. This CDR3 has 17 residues. Germline CDR1 and CDR2: GTSNPN and SVGIG (reference sequence). In nucleotides, the CDR3 is TGTGCCTGGAGTGCCGGCTGGGGGGTTAAGAACACCGGGGAGCTGTTTTTT. It codes for CAWSAGWGVKNTGELFF.

V gene TRBV4-1 combines with J gene TRBJ1-2, with D possibly being TRBD1 (6 bases). V lost 0 bases, J lost 7 bases, and 6 bases lay in between. CDR3 size: 12 residues. Germline V gene data show CDR1 as MGHRA and CDR2 as YSYEKL. Here the CDR3 DNA reads TGCGCCAGCAGCCAAGAAGGGGGTGGCTACACCTTC. Its translation is CASSQEGGGYTF.

A single count supports this clone. V gene TRBV4-1 combines with J gene TRBJ1-5, with TRBD1 identical over 8 bases. This CDR3 has 15 amino acids. The V gene end was trimmed by 0 bases and the J gene end by 5 bases; junction bases not matched to a gene: 3. Per the germline V gene, CDR1 is MGHRA and CDR2 is YSYEKL. The CDR3 here is CASSQDRTGYQPQHF. CDR3 nucleotide sequence: TGCGCCAGCAGCCAAGATCGGACAGGGTATCAGCCCCAGCATTTT.

The chain couples TRBV19 to TRBJ1-2; 9 bases agree with TRBD1. Germline CDR1 LNHDA, CDR2 SQIVND (reference sequence). The ends lost 5 bases at V and 7 bases at J; junction bases unmatched: 11. The CDR3 totals 15 residues. The CDR3 protein is CASSVGIGTGIGYTF. The CDR3 region has the DNA TGTGCCAGTAGTGTAGGCATCGGGACAGGGATTGGCTACACCTTC.

The genes are TRBV5-6 and TRBJ2-7, with D hard to call. Germline V gene data show CDR1 as SGHDT and CDR2 as YYEEEE. CDR3 size: 14 residues. The ends were cut back, 1 base at V and 3 bases at J, with 11 bases in the middle. This chain's CDR3 is CASSLWGMVYEQYF. The CDR3 bases are TGTGCCAGCAGCTTGTGGGGAATGGTCTACGAGCAGTACTTC.

This clone has only a few counts. The CDR3 nucleotides are TGTGCCAGTAGTAGGCTAAGTGATGAGCAGTTCTTC. It specifies CASSRLSDEQFF. The chain recombines TRBV19 with TRBJ2-1; unclear D gene. This CDR3 region has 12 residues. V was clipped by 4 bases and J by 8 bases, with 9 bases between them. Germline V gene sequence: CDR1 LNHDA, CDR2 SQIVND (reference sequence).

V is TRBV18 and J is TRBJ2-7, with TRBD1 identical over 7 bases. Germline trimming cut 3 bases from V and 2 bases from J; bases unmatched to any gene: 7. CDR1 KGHSH and CDR2 LQKENI come from the germline V gene. The CDR3 runs 15 residues. CDR3 loop: CASSPPGQSTYEQYF. DNA for the CDR3: TGTGCCAGCTCACCTCCGGGACAGAGTACCTACGAGCAGTACTTC.

This chain links TRBV19 with TRBJ1-4, with a tentative D call TRBD1 (6 bases). CDR3 length: 15 amino acids. Germline V CDR1 and CDR2: LNHDA, SQIVND (reference sequence). The germline V and J ends were trimmed by 7 bases and 4 bases, with 16 bases remaining between them. The CDR3 DNA is TGTGCCAGTAAACCGAGGGGGGGGCTTAATGAAAAACTGTTTTTT. Its translation: CASKPRGGLNEKLFF.

The J gene is TRBJ1-1, the V gene TRBV12-3 or TRBV12-4, with D hard to call. The CDR3 covers 11 residues. V lost 4 bases, J lost 5 bases, and 5 bases lay in between. The DNA for the CDR3 is TGTGCCAGCAGTTCTGCGACTGAAGCTTTCTTT. Residues: CASSSATEAFF.

This chain links TRBV3-1 (or the pseudogene TRBV3-2) with TRBJ1-2, with D hard to call. The CDR3 consists of 15 residues. V lost 1 base and J 3 bases, leaving 12 bases between the germline ends. Germline-derived CDR1 and CDR2 are LGHDT and YNNKEL (reference sequence). The chain's CDR3 is CASSQGASAYYGYTF. The CDR3 DNA reads TGTGCCAGCAGCCAAGGGGCCAGCGCTTACTATGGCTACACCTTC.

The gene calls are TRBV7-2 and TRBJ1-2, with TRBD1 as a possible D gene (5 bases). V was cut by 7 bases and J by 5 bases, with 14 bases left in between. CDR1 and CDR2 (germline): SGHTA, FQGNSA. The CDR3 extends over 13 amino acids. The CDR3: CASNNGTAYGYTF. The CDR3 DNA is TGTGCCAGCAACAACGGGACCGCGTATGGCTACACCTTC. The full variable domain, rest sourced from reference TRBV7-2 and TRBJ1-2, is GAGVSQSPSNKVTEKGKDVELRCDPISGHTALYWYRQSLGQGLEFLIYFQGNSAPDKSGLPSDRFSAERTGGSVSTLTIQRTQQEDSAVYLCASNNGTAYGYTFGSGTRLTVV.

The sample holds one count of this clone. The chain carries TRBV3-1 (or the pseudogene TRBV3-2) and TRBJ2-5, with 7 nucleotides matching TRBD1. The germline CDR1 and CDR2 sequences are LGHDT and YNNKEL (reference sequence). J lost 4 bases, V lost 4 bases, and 12 bases had no gene match. The CDR3 is made up of 16 amino acids. The CDR3 region has the DNA TGTGCCAGCAGCCCTCGGGTTCAAAGGGGGCGAGAGACCCAGTACTTC. This sequence encodes CASSPRVQRGRETQYF.